The source of this TCR beta chain is a study of T-cell memory formation after mild COVID-19 (dated by TCRdb to 2020 to 2023). With regard to the full study: TCR sequence clusters from the two donors were found to be largely donor specific. Longitudinal TCRalpha and TCRbeta repertoire sequencing tracked T-cell clones expanding and contracting after mild COVID-19 in a couple of donors. Two young, previously healthy adult volunteers, one female and one male, were included in the cohort.

Sequencing took place on an Illumina NovaSeq 6000. TCRalpha and TCRbeta cDNA libraries were built by 5'RACE with constant-segment primers, adding sample barcodes and unique molecular identifiers. RNA was extracted from every sample with Trizol reagent. Amplification of the libraries took two PCR steps, and the second step added a second sample barcode plus Illumina TruSeq adapters. Sequencing of libraries was performed on an Illumina NovaSeq with 2 x 150 bp paired-end reads. The study's processing was this. With migec v1.2.7, reads were demultiplexed and then collapsed into UMI-guided consensus sequences. Using mixcr v2.1.11, the UMI consensuses were aligned to TRA and TRB V and J templates and assembled into clonotypes. Expanded or contracted clonotypes were those called significant by both edgeR and NoisET, with noise models trained on biological replicates. For edgeR calls, a false discovery rate-adjusted p below 0.01 and a log2 fold-change threshold of 1 were applied. PCA with hierarchical clustering of max-normalized trajectories of the 1000 most abundant clonotypes was used as exploratory dynamics analysis. Separately sequenced CD4+ and CD8+ repertoires were used to assign the CD4 or CD8 phenotype of responding clones. TCRdb passed the public sequencing reads through fastp at Q25 and MiXCR, retaining productive beta sequences. Duplicate CDR3 protein sequences are folded into a single record with the most common DNA and genes. TCRdb, not the original authors, processed these V and J calls. For this sample the table gives around 450,000 distinct CDR3 sequences, of which about 19% were detected only once. Clones ranked in the top ten supply roughly 8.4% of the sample.

Findings and caveats that apply to the study as a whole: Contracting CD4+ clones were found mainly in CM and EM memory subsets, while CD8+ clones were enriched in EMRA. Only a couple of mild cases were covered in the study, and larger cohorts including severe cases with pre-infection samples were considered necessary. Clones contracting from day 15 to 85 had balanced CD4/CD8 phenotypes, while a second wave expanding from day 15 to 37 was biased towards CD4+. SARS-CoV-2 specificity was not confirmed for the second-wave clones peaking on day 37. Some responding clones were detected in pre-infection memory, which suggested that pre-existing cross-reactive memory T cells had joined the SARS-CoV-2 response.

Ficoll-Paque density gradient centrifugation was used to isolate PBMCs. V and J are trimmed by 0 bases and 6 bases, and the gene matches miss 4 bases of the junction. CDR1 and CDR2 are drawn from the germline V gene (reference sequence): PRHDT, FYEKMQ. The CDR3 runs 15 residues from the cysteine to the phenylalanine. Kept here is only the CDR3 DNA, which spans 45 bases and is read in frame from base 1. This clonotype has only a few counts. Its antigen target is currently unknown. Base-call qualities are not available, and no considerably larger clone is one nucleotide away. The V gene is TRBV13 and the J gene is TRBJ2-7, with 11 central nucleotides matching TRBD2. Material: PBMCs or a T cell subset sorted from them (not recorded which). This receptor was obtained from an adult woman who had mild COVID-19 (a few samples of this study predate the infection). The sample titles of this study are shuffled in the database, so cell type and time point are left out; the donor was told from shared clones. The DNA is as follows: TGTGCCAGCAGCTTAGGACTAGCGGGAGAGCTCGAGCAGTACTTC. Translated, this gives CASSLGLAGELEQYF.